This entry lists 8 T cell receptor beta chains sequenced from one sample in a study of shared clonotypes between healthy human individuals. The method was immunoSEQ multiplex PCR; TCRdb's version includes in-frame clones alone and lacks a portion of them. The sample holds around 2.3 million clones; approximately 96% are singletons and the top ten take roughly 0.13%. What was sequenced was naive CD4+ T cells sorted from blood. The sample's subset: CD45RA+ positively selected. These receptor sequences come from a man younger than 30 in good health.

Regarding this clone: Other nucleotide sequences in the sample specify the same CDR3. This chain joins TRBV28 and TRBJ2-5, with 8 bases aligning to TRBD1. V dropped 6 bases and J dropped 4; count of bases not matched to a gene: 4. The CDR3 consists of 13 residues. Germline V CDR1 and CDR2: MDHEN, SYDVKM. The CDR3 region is CASRGQGRETQYF. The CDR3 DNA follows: TGTGCCAGCAGAGGACAGGGACGAGAGACCCAGTACTTC.

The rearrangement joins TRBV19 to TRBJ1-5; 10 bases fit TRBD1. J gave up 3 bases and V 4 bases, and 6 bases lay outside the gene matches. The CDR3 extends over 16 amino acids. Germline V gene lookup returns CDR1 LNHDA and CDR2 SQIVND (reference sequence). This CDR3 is CASSRPGQGPNQPQHF. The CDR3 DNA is TGTGCCAGTAGTAGACCGGGACAGGGGCCCAATCAGCCCCAGCATTTT.

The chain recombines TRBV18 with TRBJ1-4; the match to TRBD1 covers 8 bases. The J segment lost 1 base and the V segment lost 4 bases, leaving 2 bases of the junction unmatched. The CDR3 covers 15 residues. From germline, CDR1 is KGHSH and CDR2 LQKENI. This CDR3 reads CASSRTGLTNEKLFF. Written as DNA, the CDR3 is TGTGCCAGCTCACGGACAGGGTTAACTAATGAAAAACTGTTTTTT.

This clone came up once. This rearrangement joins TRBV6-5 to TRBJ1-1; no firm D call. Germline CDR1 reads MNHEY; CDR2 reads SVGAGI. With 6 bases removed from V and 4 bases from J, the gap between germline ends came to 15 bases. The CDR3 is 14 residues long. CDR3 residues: CASSRGRPSTEAFF. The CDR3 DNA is TGTGCCAGCAGCCGTGGCAGGCCCAGCACTGAAGCTTTCTTT.

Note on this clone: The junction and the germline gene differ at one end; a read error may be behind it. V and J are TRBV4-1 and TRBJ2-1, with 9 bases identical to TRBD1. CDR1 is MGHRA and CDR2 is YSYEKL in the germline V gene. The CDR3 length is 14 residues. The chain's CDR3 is CASSHPPTGTGRIF. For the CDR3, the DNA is TGCGCCAGCAGCCACCCGCCCACCGGGACAGGGAGGATCTTC.

Here the CDR3 DNA reads TGCGCCAGCAGGACTAGCGGGGGGGCAAACAATGAGCAGTTCTTC. This codes for CASRTSGGANNEQFF. The J gene is TRBJ2-1, the V gene TRBV10-1; TRBD2 aligns across 14 bases. Germline loops: CDR1 WNHNN, CDR2 SYGVQD (reference sequence). This CDR3 contains 15 residues. The ends lost 6 bases at V and 5 bases at J; junction bases unmatched: 3.

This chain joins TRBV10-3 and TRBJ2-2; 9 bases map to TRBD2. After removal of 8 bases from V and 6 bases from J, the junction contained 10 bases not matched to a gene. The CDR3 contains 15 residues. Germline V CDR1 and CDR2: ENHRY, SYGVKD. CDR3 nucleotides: TGTGCCATCGAAAGCCCGCGGGAGGGGCCCGGGGAGCTGTTTTTT. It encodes CAIESPREGPGELFF.

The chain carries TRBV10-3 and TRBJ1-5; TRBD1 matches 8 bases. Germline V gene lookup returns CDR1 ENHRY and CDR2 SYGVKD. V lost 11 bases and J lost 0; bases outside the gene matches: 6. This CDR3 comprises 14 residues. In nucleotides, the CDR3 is TGTGCCGCGTCGGACAGGGTTAGCAATCAGCCCCAGCATTTT. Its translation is CAASDRVSNQPQHF.